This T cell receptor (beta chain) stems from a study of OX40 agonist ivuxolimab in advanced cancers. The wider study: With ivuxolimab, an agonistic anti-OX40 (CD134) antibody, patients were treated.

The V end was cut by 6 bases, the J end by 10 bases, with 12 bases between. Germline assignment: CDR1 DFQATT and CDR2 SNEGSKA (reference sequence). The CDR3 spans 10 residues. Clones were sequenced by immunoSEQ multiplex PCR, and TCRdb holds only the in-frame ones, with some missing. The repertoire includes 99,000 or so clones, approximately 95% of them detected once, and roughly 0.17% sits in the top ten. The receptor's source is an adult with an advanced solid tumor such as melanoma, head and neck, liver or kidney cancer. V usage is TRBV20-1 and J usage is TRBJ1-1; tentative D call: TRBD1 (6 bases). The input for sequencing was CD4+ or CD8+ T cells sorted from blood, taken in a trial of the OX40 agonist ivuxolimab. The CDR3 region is CSATGNGAFF. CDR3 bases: TGCAGTGCGACAGGAAATGGAGCTTTCTTT.